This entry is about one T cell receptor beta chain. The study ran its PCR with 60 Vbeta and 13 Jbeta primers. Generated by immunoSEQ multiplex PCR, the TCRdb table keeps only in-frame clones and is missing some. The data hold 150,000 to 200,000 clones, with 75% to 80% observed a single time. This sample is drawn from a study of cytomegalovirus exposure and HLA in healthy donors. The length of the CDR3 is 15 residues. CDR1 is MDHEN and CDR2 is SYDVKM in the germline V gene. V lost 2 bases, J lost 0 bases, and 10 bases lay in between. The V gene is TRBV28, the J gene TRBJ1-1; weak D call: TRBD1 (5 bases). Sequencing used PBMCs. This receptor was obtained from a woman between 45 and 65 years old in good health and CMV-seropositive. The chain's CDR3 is CASSLAGGLNTEAFF. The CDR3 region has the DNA TGTGCCAGCAGTTTAGCCGGGGGTTTGAACACTGAAGCTTTCTTT.